One sample yielded the 19 T cell receptor beta chains listed below, sequenced in a study of T cell responses to AZD1222 COVID-19 vaccine. Libraries were prepared by immunoSEQ multiplex PCR; TCRdb keeps only in-frame clonotypes and omits some of them. The data show 200,000 or so clones, approximately 92% seen once. The source was peripheral blood, collected on day 0 of AZD1222 vaccination. The receptors were sampled from an adult in good health.

The chain carries TRBV3-1 (or the pseudogene TRBV3-2) and TRBJ2-1; 7 nucleotides match TRBD2. V shed 2 bases and J 6 bases; nucleotides not matched to a gene: 22. Germline CDR1 and CDR2: LGHDT and YNNKEL (reference sequence). The CDR3 sequence is 20 residues long. The CDR3 here is CASSQIPGLPPSSNFNEQFF. CDR3 nucleotides: TGTGCCAGCAGCCAAATCCCGGGACTACCACCGTCCTCGAACTTCAATGAGCAGTTCTTC.

CDR3 loop: CASNTPGGTEAFF. The CDR3 DNA reads as TGTGCCAGCAACACCCCGGGAGGAACTGAAGCTTTCTTT. The chain joins TRBV5-4 to TRBJ1-1; D gene unclear. The CDR3 has 13 amino acids. From germline, CDR1 is SGHNT and CDR2 YYREEE (reference sequence). With 6 bases removed from V and 5 bases from J, the gap between germline ends came to 14 bases.

The chain employs TRBV18 and TRBJ2-3, with TRBD1 matching 8 bases. The CDR3 is 14 residues long. Germline V gene sequence: CDR1 KGHSH, CDR2 LQKENI. Germline trimming cut 3 bases from V and 5 bases from J; bases unmatched to any gene: 4. The CDR3 nucleotides read TGTGCCAGCTCACCGGGCGGACAGGGAGATACGCAGTATTTT. Protein: CASSPGGQGDTQYF.

The rearrangement joins TRBV3-1 (or the pseudogene TRBV3-2) to TRBJ1-3; D unresolved. V lost 2 bases and J 4 bases, leaving 6 bases between the germline ends. Germline assignment: CDR1 LGHDT and CDR2 YNNKEL (reference sequence). This CDR3 spans 13 amino acids. CDR3 protein: CASSQLGGNTIYF. CDR3 in DNA: TGTGCCAGCAGCCAACTTGGGGGAAACACCATATATTTT.

V gene TRBV4-3 combines with J gene TRBJ1-6, with a weak D call TRBD1 (5 bases). CDR3 length equals 15 residues. Between the trimmed V and J ends, which lost 0 bases and 10 bases, there was a span of 13 bases. Per the germline V gene, CDR1 is LGHNA and CDR2 is YSLEER. This CDR3 reads CASSQDRVAGSPLHF. The CDR3 nucleotides read TGCGCCAGCAGCCAAGACAGGGTGGCTGGCTCACCCCTCCACTTT.

This chain connects TRBV5-4 to TRBJ2-2; 13 positions agree with TRBD2. CDR3 size: 16 residues. CDR1 and CDR2 (germline): SGHNT, YYREEE (reference sequence). J gave up 4 bases and V 4 bases, and 4 bases lay outside the gene matches. For the CDR3, the DNA is TGTGCCAGCAGCAGGACTAGCGGGGGACCCACCGGGGAGCTGTTTTTT. Its protein product is CASSRTSGGPTGELFF.

This rearrangement joins TRBV28 to TRBJ1-6; 9 bases fit TRBD1. Germline values: CDR1 MDHEN, CDR2 SYDVKM. J gave up 10 bases and V 5 bases, and 12 bases lay outside the gene matches. The CDR3 runs to 16 residues. CDR3 DNA: TGTGCCAGCAGTACCCTAGGACAGGGGCAGTACTCACCCCTCCACTTT. Protein: CASSTLGQGQYSPLHF.

V is TRBV2 and J is TRBJ2-7; TRBD2 aligns across 9 bases. The CDR3 loop spans 12 amino acids. The V gene's germline CDR1 is SNHLY and CDR2 FYNNEI. V lost 11 bases to trimming and J lost 5 bases; unmatched junction nucleotides: 7. This CDR3 is CALGGRVNEQYF. The CDR3 nucleotides read TGTGCCCTCGGCGGGAGGGTCAACGAGCAGTACTTC. The whole variable domain, filled in from reference TRBV2 and TRBJ2-7, reads EPEVTQTPSHQVTQMGQEVILRCVPISNHLYFYWYRQILGQKVEFLVSFYNNEISEKSEIFDDQFSVERPDGSNFTLKIRSTKLEDSAMYFCALGGRVNEQYFGPGTRLTVT.

The chain combines TRBV18 with TRBJ2-7; tentatively, D is TRBD1 (5 bases). The length of the CDR3 is 14 residues. Germline V gives CDR1 KGHSH, CDR2 LQKENI. V was pared by 3 bases and J by 3 bases, with 12 bases between. CDR3: CASSPSQEYYEQYF. The CDR3 nucleotides read TGTGCCAGCTCACCCTCACAGGAGTACTACGAGCAGTACTTC.

The genes are TRBV15 and TRBJ2-2; D unresolved. Trimming stripped 0 bases from V and 1 base from J, with 9 bases between. The CDR3 length is 16 residues. Germline loops: CDR1 LNHNV, CDR2 YYDKDF (reference sequence). The CDR3 DNA follows: TGTGCCACCAGCAGAGATACAACAATGAACACCGGGGAGCTGTTTTTT. This gives the protein CATSRDTTMNTGELFF.

This sequence joins TRBV27 and TRBJ1-2; 8 bases map to TRBD1. Germline loops: CDR1 MNHEY, CDR2 SMNVEV (reference sequence). This CDR3 has 16 residues. V trimming: 2 bases; J trimming: 1 base; junction bases outside the gene matches: 6. The CDR3 loop reads CASSLAAGGLNYGYTF. The CDR3 DNA is TGTGCCAGCAGTTTAGCGGCAGGGGGCCTTAACTATGGCTACACCTTC.

V and J are TRBV6-5 and TRBJ2-7; no clear D gene. Deletions cut 4 bases from V and 7 bases from J, with 17 bases between. CDR1 MNHEY and CDR2 SVGAGI come from the germline V gene. The CDR3 runs to 14 residues. DNA of the CDR3: TGTGCCAGCAGTTTCCCGGGTTCCGTCGTGGAGCAGTACTTC. Its protein product is CASSFPGSVVEQYF.

The V call is TRBV5-4, the J call TRBJ2-1; TRBD2 matches 7 bases. The germline V gene has CDR1 SGHNT and CDR2 YYREEE (reference sequence). V was pared by 0 bases and J by 3 bases, with 9 bases of the junction left unmatched. This CDR3 region has 17 residues. The CDR3 DNA is TGTGCCAGCAGCTTGGCCGGGGCTAGCGGAATCTACAATGAGCAGTTCTTC. Residues: CASSLAGASGIYNEQFF.

In its sample, this clone ranks as medium-sized. The genes are TRBV10-3 and TRBJ2-2; D call uncertain. The CDR3 runs to 13 residues. Between the trimmed V and J ends, which lost 0 bases and 3 bases, there was a span of 2 bases. CDR1 is ENHRY and CDR2 is SYGVKD in the germline V gene. CDR3 sequence reads: CAISESDTGELFF. In DNA form, the CDR3 reads TGTGCCATCAGTGAGTCGGACACCGGGGAGCTGTTTTTT.

This clone was observed a single time. This sequence joins TRBV19 and TRBJ2-1; 7 bases fit TRBD1. Per germline, CDR1 LNHDA and CDR2 SQIVND (reference sequence). CDR3 size: 18 residues. Trimming at V came to 1 base and at J to 8 bases, leaving 17 bases not matched to a gene. The chain's CDR3 is CASSIVVGTAQISDEQFF. For the CDR3, the DNA is TGTGCCAGTAGTATAGTAGTGGGGACAGCCCAAATATCGGATGAGCAGTTCTTC.

Written as DNA, the CDR3 is TGTGCCAGCAGCCAAGGGACTAGCGGGACTGCCTACAATGAGCAGTTCTTC. Translating it yields CASSQGTSGTAYNEQFF. This sequence joins TRBV3-1 (or the pseudogene TRBV3-2) and TRBJ2-1; 12 nucleotides agree with TRBD2. V lost 1 base, J lost 2 bases, and 3 bases stayed unmatched. CDR3 length: 17 amino acids. The V gene's germline CDR1 is LGHDT and CDR2 YNNKEL (reference sequence).

V is TRBV30 and J is TRBJ1-1; D is ambiguous. Between the trimmed V and J ends, which lost 5 bases and 10 bases, there was a span of 20 bases. This CDR3 region has 13 residues. The germline CDR1 and CDR2 sequences are GTSNPN and SVGIG (reference sequence). CDR3 loop: CAWGFGPAAGAFF. For the CDR3, the DNA is TGTGCCTGGGGTTTTGGACCCGCGGCAGGAGCTTTCTTT.

The chain employs TRBV6-4 and TRBJ2-3; 7 bases agree with TRBD1. This CDR3 has 15 amino acids. The germline V gene encodes CDR1 MRHNA and CDR2 SNTAGT. J was trimmed by 0 bases and V by 2 bases; bases with no gene match: 2. The CDR3 DNA follows: TGTGCCAGCAGTGACACAGGGGCTAGCACAGATACGCAGTATTTT. Translating gives CASSDTGASTDTQYF.

This chain uses TRBV23-1 with TRBJ2-1; D remains unclear. TRBV23-1 is classed as an ORF, of uncertain function. Trimming cost V 7 bases and J 10 bases, with 14 bases left between them. The CDR3 is 12 amino acids. The CDR3 loop is CASKKGSREQFF. The CDR3 nucleotides are TGCGCCAGCAAAAAGGGCAGTCGGGAGCAGTTCTTC.